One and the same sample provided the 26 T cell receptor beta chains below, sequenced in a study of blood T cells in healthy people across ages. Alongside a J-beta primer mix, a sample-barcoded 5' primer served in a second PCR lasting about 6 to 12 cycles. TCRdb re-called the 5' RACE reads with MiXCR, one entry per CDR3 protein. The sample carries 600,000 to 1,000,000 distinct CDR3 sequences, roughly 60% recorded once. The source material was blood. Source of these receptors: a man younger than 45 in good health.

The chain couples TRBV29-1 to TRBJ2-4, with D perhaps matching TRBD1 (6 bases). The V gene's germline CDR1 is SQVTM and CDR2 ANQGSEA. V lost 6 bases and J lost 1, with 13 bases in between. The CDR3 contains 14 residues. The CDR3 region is CSVVGARAKNIQYF. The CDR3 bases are TGCAGCGTCGTGGGGGCGCGGGCCAAAAACATTCAGTACTTC.

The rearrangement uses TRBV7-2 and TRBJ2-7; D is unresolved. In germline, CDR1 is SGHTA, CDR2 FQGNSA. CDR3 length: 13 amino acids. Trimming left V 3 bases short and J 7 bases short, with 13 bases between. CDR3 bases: TGTGCCAGCAGCTTTAGCAGGCCGGATGAGCAGTACTTC. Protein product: CASSFSRPDEQYF.

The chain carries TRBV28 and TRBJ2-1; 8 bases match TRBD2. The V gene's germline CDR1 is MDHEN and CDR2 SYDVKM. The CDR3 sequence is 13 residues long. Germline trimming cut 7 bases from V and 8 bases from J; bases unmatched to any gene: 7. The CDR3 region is CASTRPGGDEQFF. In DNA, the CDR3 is TGTGCCAGCACCAGACCCGGGGGGGATGAGCAGTTCTTC.

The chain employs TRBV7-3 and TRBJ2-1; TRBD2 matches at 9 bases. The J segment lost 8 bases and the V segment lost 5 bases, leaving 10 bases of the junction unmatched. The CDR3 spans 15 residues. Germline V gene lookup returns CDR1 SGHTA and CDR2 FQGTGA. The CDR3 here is CASSLLAGGLDEQFF. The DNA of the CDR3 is TGTGCCAGCAGCCTGCTGGCGGGAGGGCTGGATGAGCAGTTCTTC.

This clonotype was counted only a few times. The CDR3 protein is CASSQEGGIGPYEQYF. CDR3 nucleotides: TGTGCCAGCAGCCAAGAGGGGGGTATAGGCCCCTACGAGCAGTACTTC. The rearrangement joins TRBV3-1 to TRBJ2-7; possible D gene TRBD2, 6 bases. Trimming left V 0 bases short and J 2 bases short, with 14 bases between. The CDR3 length is 16 residues. Germline CDR1 LGHDT, CDR2 YNNKEL (reference sequence).

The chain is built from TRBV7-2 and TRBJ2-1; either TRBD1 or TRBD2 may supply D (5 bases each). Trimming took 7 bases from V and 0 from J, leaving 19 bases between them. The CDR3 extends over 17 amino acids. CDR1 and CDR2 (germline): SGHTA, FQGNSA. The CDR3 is CASTASRGVLSYNEQFF. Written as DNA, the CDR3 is TGTGCCAGCACCGCGTCGAGAGGGGTACTCTCCTACAATGAGCAGTTCTTC.

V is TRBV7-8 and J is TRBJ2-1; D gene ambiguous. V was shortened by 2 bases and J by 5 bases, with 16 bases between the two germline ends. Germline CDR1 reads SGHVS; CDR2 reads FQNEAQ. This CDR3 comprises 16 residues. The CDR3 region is CASSLTNSRSNNEQFF. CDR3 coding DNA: TGTGCCAGCAGCTTAACTAACTCCAGATCAAACAATGAGCAGTTCTTC.

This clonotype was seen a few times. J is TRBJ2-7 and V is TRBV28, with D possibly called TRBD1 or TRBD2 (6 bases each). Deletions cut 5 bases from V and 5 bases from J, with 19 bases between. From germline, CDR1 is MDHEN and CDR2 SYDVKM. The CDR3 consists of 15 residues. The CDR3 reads CASSPGGRVGNEQYF. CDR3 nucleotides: TGTGCCAGCAGTCCCGGGGGCAGGGTGGGAAACGAGCAGTACTTC.

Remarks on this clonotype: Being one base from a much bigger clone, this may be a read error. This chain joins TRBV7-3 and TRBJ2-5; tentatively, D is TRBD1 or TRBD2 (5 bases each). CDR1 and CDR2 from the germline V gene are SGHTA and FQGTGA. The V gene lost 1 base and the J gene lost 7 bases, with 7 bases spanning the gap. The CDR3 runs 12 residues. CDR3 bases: TGTGCCAGCAGCTTAATTGGGGGGACCCAGTACTTC. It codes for CASSLIGGTQYF. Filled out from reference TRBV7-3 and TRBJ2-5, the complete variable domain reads GAGVSQTPSNKVTEKGKYVELRCDPISGHTALYWYRQSLGQGPEFLIYFQGTGAADDSGLPNDRFFAVRPEGSVSTLKIQRTERGDSAVYLCASSLIGGTQYFGPGTRLLVL.

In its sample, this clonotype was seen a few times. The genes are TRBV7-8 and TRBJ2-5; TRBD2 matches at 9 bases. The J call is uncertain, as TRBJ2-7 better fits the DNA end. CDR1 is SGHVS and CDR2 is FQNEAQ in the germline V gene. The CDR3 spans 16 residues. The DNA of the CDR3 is TGTGCCAGCATCCCACCCTTGCGGGAGGGCCGAGACGAGCAGTACTTC. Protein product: CASIPPLREGRDEQYF.

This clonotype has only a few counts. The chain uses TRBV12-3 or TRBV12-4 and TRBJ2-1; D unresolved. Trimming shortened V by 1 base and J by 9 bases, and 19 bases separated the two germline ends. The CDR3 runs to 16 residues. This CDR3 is CASSLGLHNPYGEQFF. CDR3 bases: TGTGCCAGCAGTTTAGGCCTCCACAACCCCTATGGTGAGCAGTTCTTC.

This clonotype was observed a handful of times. The CDR3 coding sequence is TGTGCCAGCAGTGCGACCATGGGGAACACTGAAGCTTTCTTT. The encoded protein is CASSATMGNTEAFF. The V call is TRBV12-3 or TRBV12-4, the J call TRBJ1-1, with D unresolved. V lost 5 bases and J 1 base, leaving 11 bases between the germline ends. The CDR3 is 14 residues long.

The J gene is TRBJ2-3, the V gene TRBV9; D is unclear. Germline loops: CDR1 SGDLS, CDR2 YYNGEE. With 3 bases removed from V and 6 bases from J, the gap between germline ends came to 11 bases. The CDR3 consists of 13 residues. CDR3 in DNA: TGTGCCAGCAGCGATCCGAGTGGGGATACGCAGTATTTT. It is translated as CASSDPSGDTQYF. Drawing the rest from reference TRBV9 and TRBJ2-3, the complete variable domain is DSGVTQTPKHLITATGQRVTLRCSPRSGDLSVYWYQQSLDQGLQFLIQYYNGEERAKGNILERFSAQQFPDLHSELNLSSLELGDSALYFCASSDPSGDTQYFGPGTRLTVL.

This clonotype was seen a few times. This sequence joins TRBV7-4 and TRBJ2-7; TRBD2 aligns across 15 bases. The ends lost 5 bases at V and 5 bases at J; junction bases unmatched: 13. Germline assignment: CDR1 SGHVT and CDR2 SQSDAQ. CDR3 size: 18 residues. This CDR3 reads CASSGGTSGRPEHHEQYF. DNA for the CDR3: TGTGCCAGCAGCGGAGGGACTAGCGGGAGGCCCGAACACCACGAGCAGTACTTC.

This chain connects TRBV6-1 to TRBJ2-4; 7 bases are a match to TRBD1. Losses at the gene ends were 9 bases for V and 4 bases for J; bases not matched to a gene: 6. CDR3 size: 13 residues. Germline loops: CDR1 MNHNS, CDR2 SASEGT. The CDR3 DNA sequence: TGTGCCAGTACGACAGGGATTAAAAACATTCAGTACTTC. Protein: CASTTGIKNIQYF.

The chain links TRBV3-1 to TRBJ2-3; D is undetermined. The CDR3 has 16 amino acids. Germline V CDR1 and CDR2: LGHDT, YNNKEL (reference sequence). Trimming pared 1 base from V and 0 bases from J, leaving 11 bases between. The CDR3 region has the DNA TGTGCCAGCAGCCAAGTGCCGGATCCTAGCACAGATACGCAGTATTTT. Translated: CASSQVPDPSTDTQYF.

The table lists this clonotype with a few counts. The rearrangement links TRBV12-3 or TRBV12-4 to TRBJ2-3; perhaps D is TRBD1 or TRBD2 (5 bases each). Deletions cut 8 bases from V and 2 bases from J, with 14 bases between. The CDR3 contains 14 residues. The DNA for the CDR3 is TGTGCCAGCCGTCCGGGACGGAACACAGATACGCAGTATTTT. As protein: CASRPGRNTDTQYF.

CDR3 residues: CASTRSDTETQYF. In nucleotides, the CDR3 is TGTGCCAGCACCAGATCGGATACAGAGACCCAGTACTTC. The V call is TRBV7-9, the J call TRBJ2-5; D gene uncertain. Looked up from germline, CDR1 is SEHNR and CDR2 is FQNEAQ (reference sequence). V shed 7 bases and J shed 4 bases, with 13 bases lying between them. This CDR3 is built from 13 residues.

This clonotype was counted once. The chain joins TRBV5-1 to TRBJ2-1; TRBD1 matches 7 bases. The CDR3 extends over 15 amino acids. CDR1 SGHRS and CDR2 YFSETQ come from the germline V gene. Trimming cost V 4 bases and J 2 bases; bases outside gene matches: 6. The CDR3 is CASSPGTEAYNEQFF. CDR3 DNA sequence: TGCGCCAGCAGCCCCGGGACAGAGGCCTACAATGAGCAGTTCTTC.

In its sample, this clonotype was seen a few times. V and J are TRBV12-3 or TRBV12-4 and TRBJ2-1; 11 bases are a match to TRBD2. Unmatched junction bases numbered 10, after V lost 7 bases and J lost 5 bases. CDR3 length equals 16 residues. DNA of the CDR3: TGTGCCAGCACCAAAACTAGCGGGAGAGGGCACAATGAGCAGTTCTTC. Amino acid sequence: CASTKTSGRGHNEQFF.

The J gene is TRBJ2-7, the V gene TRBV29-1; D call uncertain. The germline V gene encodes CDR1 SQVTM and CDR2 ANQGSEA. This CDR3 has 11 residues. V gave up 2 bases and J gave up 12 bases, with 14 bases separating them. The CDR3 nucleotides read TGCAGCGTTGAAACAGCGCGGATGTCGTACTTC. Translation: CSVETARMSYF.

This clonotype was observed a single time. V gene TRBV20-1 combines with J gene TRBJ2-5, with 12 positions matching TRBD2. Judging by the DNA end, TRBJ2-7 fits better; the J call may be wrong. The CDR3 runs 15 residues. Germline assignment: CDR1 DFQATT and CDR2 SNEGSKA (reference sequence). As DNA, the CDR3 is TGCAGTGCGGCTAGCGGGGGGGCCGTTGACTACGAGCAGTACTTC. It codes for CSAASGGAVDYEQYF.

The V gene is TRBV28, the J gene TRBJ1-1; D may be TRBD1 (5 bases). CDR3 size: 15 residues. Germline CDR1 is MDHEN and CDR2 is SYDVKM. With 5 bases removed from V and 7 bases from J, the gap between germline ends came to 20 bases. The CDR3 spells CASSADTGRVGEAFF. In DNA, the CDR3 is TGTGCCAGCAGTGCTGATACAGGTCGAGTCGGTGAAGCTTTCTTT.

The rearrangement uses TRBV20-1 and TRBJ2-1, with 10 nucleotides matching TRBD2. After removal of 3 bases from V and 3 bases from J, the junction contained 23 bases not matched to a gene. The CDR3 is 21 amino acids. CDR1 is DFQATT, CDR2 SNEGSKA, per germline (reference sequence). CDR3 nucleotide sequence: TGCAGTGCTAGGGTCCCCAGGTCGTCCCCAACTAGCGGGACTTTCTACAATGAGCAGTTCTTC. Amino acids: CSARVPRSSPTSGTFYNEQFF.

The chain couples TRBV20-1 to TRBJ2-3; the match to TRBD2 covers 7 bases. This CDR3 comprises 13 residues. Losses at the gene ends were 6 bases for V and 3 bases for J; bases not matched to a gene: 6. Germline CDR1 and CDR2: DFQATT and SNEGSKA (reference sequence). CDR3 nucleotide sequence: TGCAGTGCCTGGACGGGGGGTACAGATACGCAGTATTTT. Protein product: CSAWTGGTDTQYF.

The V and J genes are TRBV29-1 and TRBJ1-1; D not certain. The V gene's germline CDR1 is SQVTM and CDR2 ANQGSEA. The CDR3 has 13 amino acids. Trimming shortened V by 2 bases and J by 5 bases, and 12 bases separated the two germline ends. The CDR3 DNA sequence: TGCAGCGTTGAATATAATGGGAATACTGAAGCTTTCTTT. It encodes CSVEYNGNTEAFF.